The 19 T cell receptor beta chains presented below share a single source sample, sequenced in a study of control samples from healthy donors and cancer patients. TCRdb's copy holds only in-frame clones and misses some; the assay was immunoSEQ multiplex PCR. The sample includes under 100,000 clones, around nine tenths of them seen just once. Material: PBMCs. These receptors were taken from a woman aged 45 to 65 with colorectal cancer.

The chain has TRBV7-9 and TRBJ1-6; tentatively, D is TRBD1 (6 bases). Trimming pared 4 bases from V and 3 bases from J, leaving 16 bases between. Germline values: CDR1 SEHNR, CDR2 FQNEAQ (reference sequence). The CDR3 spans 17 residues. In DNA form, the CDR3 reads TGTGCCAGCAGCTCGACAAACAGGGATGACTATAATTCACCCCTCCACTTT. Translated: CASSSTNRDDYNSPLHF.

V is TRBV9 and J is TRBJ2-6, with TRBD2 as a possible D gene (5 bases). The CDR3 consists of 15 residues. CDR1 is SGDLS, CDR2 YYNGEE, per germline. The germline V and J ends were trimmed by 0 bases and 1 base, with 5 bases remaining between them. As DNA, the CDR3 is TGTGCCAGCAGCGTAGGAGGGTCTGGGGCCAACGTCCTGACTTTC. It translates to CASSVGGSGANVLTF. The full variable domain, its missing parts supplied by reference TRBV9 and TRBJ2-6, is DSGVTQTPKHLITATGQRVTLRCSPRSGDLSVYWYQQSLDQGLQFLIQYYNGEERAKGNILERFSAQQFPDLHSELNLSSLELGDSALYFCASSVGGSGANVLTFGAGSRLTVL.

The chain employs TRBV5-1 and TRBJ1-1; D not certain. The CDR3 totals 15 residues. The V end was cut by 1 base, the J end by 0 bases, with 10 bases between. The V gene's germline CDR1 is SGHRS and CDR2 YFSETQ. CDR3 region: CASSLIRSMNTEAFF. In DNA, the CDR3 is TGCGCCAGCAGCTTGATCAGATCCATGAACACTGAAGCTTTCTTT. Together with reference TRBV5-1 and TRBJ1-1, the CDR3 gives the full variable domain: KAGVTQTPRYLIKTRGQQVTLSCSPISGHRSVSWYQQTPGQGLQFLFEYFSETQRNKGNFPGRFSGRQFSNSRSEMNVSTLELGDSALYLCASSLIRSMNTEAFFGQGTRLTVV.

V gene TRBV19 combines with J gene TRBJ1-1, with D tentatively TRBD1 (5 bases). The CDR3 covers 14 residues. Looked up from germline, CDR1 is LNHDA and CDR2 is SQIVND (reference sequence). V lost 1 base and J lost 3, with 9 bases in between. In nucleotides, the CDR3 is TGTGCCAGTAGTATAGCCAGGGCGGACACTGAAGCTTTCTTT. It translates to CASSIARADTEAFF.

The chain links TRBV7-9 to TRBJ1-3; D uncertain. The CDR3 runs to 13 residues. V lost 5 bases and J lost 3, with 8 bases in between. The germline gives CDR1 SEHNR, CDR2 FQNEAQ (reference sequence). For the CDR3, the DNA is TGTGCCAGCAGCCGGGGATTTGGAAACACCATATATTTT. This codes for CASSRGFGNTIYF. Together with reference TRBV7-9 and TRBJ1-3, the CDR3 gives the full variable domain: DTGVSQNPRHKITKRGQNVTFRCDPISEHNRLYWYRQTLGQGPEFLTYFQNEAQLEKSRLLSDRFSAERPKGSFSTLEIQRTEQGDSAMYLCASSRGFGNTIYFGEGSWLTVV.

V usage is TRBV5-6 and J usage is TRBJ1-4; tentative D call: TRBD1 (5 bases). The CDR3 runs to 17 residues. The V end was cut by 4 bases, the J end by 5 bases, with 21 bases between. Germline lookup yields CDR1 SGHDT and CDR2 YYEEEE. CDR3 in amino acids: CASSGGGAGFLNEKLFF. The CDR3 DNA reads TGTGCCAGCAGCGGGGGAGGGGCCGGGTTCCTGAATGAAAAACTGTTTTTT.

V gene TRBV28 combines with J gene TRBJ2-2; no clear D gene. Trimming removed 7 bases at V and 1 base at J, with 10 bases between. Germline V gene data show CDR1 as MDHEN and CDR2 as SYDVKM. This CDR3 is built from 14 residues. CDR3 nucleotide sequence: TGTGCCAGCACCCCAGCATTGAACACCGGGGAGCTGTTTTTT. Residues: CASTPALNTGELFF.

The J gene is TRBJ2-3, the V gene TRBV19, with D unclear. The CDR3 has 14 residues. Trimming stripped 7 bases from V and 0 bases from J, with 11 bases between. CDR1 LNHDA and CDR2 SQIVND come from the germline V gene (reference sequence). CDR3 protein: CASTEPTSTDTQYF. In DNA form, the CDR3 reads TGTGCCAGTACCGAGCCTACTAGCACAGATACGCAGTATTTT.

The chain has TRBV6-4 and TRBJ2-1; TRBD2 matches 9 bases. The germline V gene encodes CDR1 MRHNA and CDR2 SNTAGT. Unmatched junction bases numbered 6, after V lost 3 bases and J lost 6 bases. The CDR3 extends over 15 amino acids. The CDR3 DNA is TGTGCCAGCAGTGAGGCGGGGGGGTCCCCCAATGAGCAGTTCTTC. As protein: CASSEAGGSPNEQFF.

This chain links TRBV7-8 with TRBJ1-5; tentative D call: TRBD1 (5 bases). Germline CDR1 SGHVS, CDR2 FQNEAQ. The germline V and J ends were trimmed by 4 bases and 4 bases, with 14 bases remaining between them. This CDR3 contains 15 residues. The CDR3 region is CASSWDSGPNQPQHF. The CDR3 region has the DNA TGTGCCAGCAGCTGGGACTCAGGGCCTAATCAGCCCCAGCATTTT. The full variable domain, completed using reference TRBV7-8 and TRBJ1-5, is GAGVSQSPRYKVAKRGQDVALRCDPISGHVSLFWYQQALGQGPEFLTYFQNEAQLDKSGLPSDRFFAERPEGSVSTLKIQRTQQEDSAVYLCASSWDSGPNQPQHFGDGTRLSIL.

The chain couples TRBV10-2 to TRBJ2-4, with 10 bases that match TRBD1. The germline V gene encodes CDR1 WSHSY and CDR2 SAAADI. With V trimmed by 6 bases and J by 7 bases, 9 bases remained unmatched. The CDR3 spans 15 residues. CDR3 nucleotides: TGCGCCAGCAGAGGTCCCGGGACAGGGGTGAACATTCAGTACTTC. Translated: CASRGPGTGVNIQYF.

The DNA of the CDR3 is TGTGCCAGCAGCTTGGAATGGACAGCCCCTTATGGCTACACCTTC. It codes for CASSLEWTAPYGYTF. This chain links TRBV5-5 with TRBJ1-2, with D possibly being TRBD1 (6 bases). The V end was cut by 0 bases, the J end by 5 bases, with 14 bases between. The CDR3 extends over 15 amino acids. Germline V gene sequence: CDR1 SGHKS, CDR2 YYEKEE (reference sequence).

CDR3 nucleotide sequence: TGTGCCAGCAGCCAAGAAGGGCTTGGGGGGGTCTTGAGAGAGACCCAGTACTTC. It codes for CASSQEGLGGVLRETQYF. The gene calls are TRBV3-1 (or the pseudogene TRBV3-2) and TRBJ2-5; 7 bases are shared with TRBD2. CDR3 length: 18 residues. Germline V lookup: CDR1 LGHDT, CDR2 YNNKEL (reference sequence). The ends lost 0 bases at V and 4 bases at J; junction bases unmatched: 14.

The V and J genes are TRBV30 and TRBJ2-3, with D unclear. Trimming cost V 3 bases and J 11 bases, with 12 bases left between them. The CDR3 has 11 amino acids. Germline lookup yields CDR1 GTSNPN and CDR2 SVGIG (reference sequence). The CDR3 nucleotides are TGTGCCTGGAGCGATAAGGTGATGCAGTATTTT. Its translation: CAWSDKVMQYF. The full variable domain, rest sourced from reference TRBV30 and TRBJ2-3, is SQTIHQWPATLVQPVGSPLSLECTVEGTSNPNLYWYRQAAGRGLQLLFYSVGIGQISSEVPQNLSASRPQDRQFILSSKKLLLSDSGFYLCAWSDKVMQYFGPGTRLTVL.

The DNA of the CDR3 is TGCAGTGCTAGTGACGAGGGGGGTTGGACAGATACGCAGTATTTT. As protein: CSASDEGGWTDTQYF. The chain joins TRBV20-1 to TRBJ2-3; D may match TRBD1 or TRBD2 (6 bases each). CDR1 is DFQATT and CDR2 is SNEGSKA in the germline V gene (reference sequence). CDR3 length equals 15 residues. V gave up 3 bases and J gave up 3 bases, with 16 bases separating them.

The chain recombines TRBV9 with TRBJ2-3; 11 bases line up with TRBD2. Germline V CDR1 and CDR2: SGDLS, YYNGEE. The CDR3 has 15 amino acids. The V and J ends lost 2 bases and 2 bases, in that order; junction bases with no gene match: 1. The CDR3 DNA follows: TGTGCCAGCAGCGTGGGACTAGCGGACACAGATACGCAGTATTTT. Residues: CASSVGLADTDTQYF.

The chain couples TRBV7-3 to TRBJ2-2, with 9 bases that match TRBD1. Trimming cost V 3 bases and J 6 bases; bases outside gene matches: 11. The germline gives CDR1 SGHTA, CDR2 FQGTGA. The CDR3 runs 17 residues. The CDR3 sequence: CASSFSHGTGSPGELFF. The CDR3 DNA is TGTGCCAGCAGCTTCTCCCACGGGACAGGGTCCCCCGGGGAGCTGTTTTTT.

This chain connects TRBV12-3 or TRBV12-4 to TRBJ1-2; TRBD1 might be the D (6 bases). V was clipped by 6 bases and J by 5 bases, with 13 bases between them. The CDR3 sequence is 13 residues long. The CDR3 reads CASSPGQRYGYTF. The CDR3 DNA follows: TGTGCCAGCAGCCCCGGACAGCGTTATGGCTACACCTTC.

The chain links TRBV28 to TRBJ1-2; D gene ambiguous. CDR3 length: 16 residues. Germline V lookup: CDR1 MDHEN, CDR2 SYDVKM. V was shortened by 10 bases and J by 4 bases, with 25 bases between the two germline ends. The CDR3 nucleotides read TGTGCCATCCTCTTACGGGCAGATAACCTTGGCTATGGCTACACCTTC. Translating gives CAILLRADNLGYGYTF.